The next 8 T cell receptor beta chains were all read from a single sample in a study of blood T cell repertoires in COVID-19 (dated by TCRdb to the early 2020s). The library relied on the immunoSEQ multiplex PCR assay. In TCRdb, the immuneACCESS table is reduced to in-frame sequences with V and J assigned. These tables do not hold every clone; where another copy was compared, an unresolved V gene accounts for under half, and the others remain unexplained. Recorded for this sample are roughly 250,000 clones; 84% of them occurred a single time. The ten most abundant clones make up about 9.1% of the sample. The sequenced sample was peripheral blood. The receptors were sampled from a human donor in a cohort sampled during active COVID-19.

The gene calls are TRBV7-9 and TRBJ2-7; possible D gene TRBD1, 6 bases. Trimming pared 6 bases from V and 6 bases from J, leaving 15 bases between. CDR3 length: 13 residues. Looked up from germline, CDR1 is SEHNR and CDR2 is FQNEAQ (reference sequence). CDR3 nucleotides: TGTGCCAGCAGTCAAGGGACCAGGGGCGAGCAGTACTTC. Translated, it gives CASSQGTRGEQYF.

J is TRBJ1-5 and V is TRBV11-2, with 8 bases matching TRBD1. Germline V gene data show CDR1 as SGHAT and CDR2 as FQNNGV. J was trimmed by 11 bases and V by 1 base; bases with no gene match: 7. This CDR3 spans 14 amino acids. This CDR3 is CASSLGQGAGAQHF. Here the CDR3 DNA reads TGTGCCAGCAGCTTAGGTCAGGGGGCGGGTGCCCAGCATTTT.

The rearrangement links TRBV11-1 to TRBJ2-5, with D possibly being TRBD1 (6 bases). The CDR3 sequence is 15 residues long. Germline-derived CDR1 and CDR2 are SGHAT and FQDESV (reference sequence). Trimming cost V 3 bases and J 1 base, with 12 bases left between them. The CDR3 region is CASSFRDNLQETQYF. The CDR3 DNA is TGTGCCAGCAGCTTCCGGGACAACCTCCAAGAGACCCAGTACTTC.

CDR3 sequence reads: CASRHPGGPNSPLHF. The CDR3, as DNA: TGTGCCAGCAGACACCCGGGAGGTCCTAATTCACCCCTCCACTTT. The V and J genes are TRBV28 and TRBJ1-6; D unclear. Deletions cut 6 bases from V and 6 bases from J, with 15 bases between. The CDR3 runs to 15 residues. CDR1 is MDHEN and CDR2 is SYDVKM in the germline V gene.

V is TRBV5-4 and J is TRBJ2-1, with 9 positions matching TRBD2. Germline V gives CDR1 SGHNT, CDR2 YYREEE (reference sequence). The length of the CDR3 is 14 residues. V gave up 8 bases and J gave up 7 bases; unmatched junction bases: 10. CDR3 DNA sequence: TGTGCCAGGGAGGCAGTTGCGGGGGGGAATGAGCAGTTCTTC. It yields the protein CAREAVAGGNEQFF.

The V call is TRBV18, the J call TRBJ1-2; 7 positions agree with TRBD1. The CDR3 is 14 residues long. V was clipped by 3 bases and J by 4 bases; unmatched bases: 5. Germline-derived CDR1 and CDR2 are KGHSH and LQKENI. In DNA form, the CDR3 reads TGTGCCAGCTCACCCCCGACAGGGAGCTATGGCTACACCTTC. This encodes CASSPPTGSYGYTF. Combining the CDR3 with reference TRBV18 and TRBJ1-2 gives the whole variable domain NAGVMQNPRHLVRRRGQEARLRCSPMKGHSHVYWYRQLPEEGLKFMVYLQKENIIDESGMPKERFSAEFPKEGPSILRIQQVVRGDSAAYFCASSPPTGSYGYTFGSGTRLTVV.

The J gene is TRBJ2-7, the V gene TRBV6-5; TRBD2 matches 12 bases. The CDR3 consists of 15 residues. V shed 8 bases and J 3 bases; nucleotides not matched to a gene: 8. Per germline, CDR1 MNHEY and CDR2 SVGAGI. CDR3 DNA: TGTGCCAGCCTGCCGGGACTAGCGGGTTTCTACGAGCAGTACTTC. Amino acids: CASLPGLAGFYEQYF.

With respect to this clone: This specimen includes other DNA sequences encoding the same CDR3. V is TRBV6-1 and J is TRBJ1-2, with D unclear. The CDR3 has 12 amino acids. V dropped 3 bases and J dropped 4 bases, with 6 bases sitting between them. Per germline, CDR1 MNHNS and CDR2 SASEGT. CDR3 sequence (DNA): TGTGCCAGCAGTGATCGCGGCTATGGCTACACCTTC. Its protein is CASSDRGYGYTF.